The 19 T cell receptor beta chains in this list originate from one sample, sequenced in a study of cytomegalovirus exposure and HLA in healthy donors (dated by TCRdb to between 2016 and 2019). Library creation used the immunoSEQ multiplex PCR assay. For the multiplex PCR, a mixture combining 60 forward primers for TCR Vbeta segments and 13 reverse primers for TCR Jbeta segments was used. Not all clones reach the TCRdb copy of this immuneACCESS table, which keeps in-frame sequences only. Checked studies attribute under half of the gap to unresolved V genes and leave the rest unexplained. For this sample the table gives fewer than 200,000 clones, of which 77% were detected only once. The top ten constitute about 2.6% of the sample. The sequencing sample was made of PBMCs. These receptors all stem from a woman aged 40 to 50 in good health and CMV-seropositive.

The chain uses TRBV19 and TRBJ2-3; 8 positions agree with TRBD2. Germline CDR1 is LNHDA and CDR2 is SQIVND (reference sequence). Losses at the gene ends were 10 bases for V and 5 bases for J; bases not matched to a gene: 8. This CDR3 is 13 amino acids long. The CDR3 DNA follows: TGTGCCATCCAAGCGGGAGATCAAGATACGCAGTATTTT. This translates into CAIQAGDQDTQYF.

The genes are TRBV18 and TRBJ1-2; 8 bases line up with TRBD1. Germline assignment: CDR1 KGHSH and CDR2 LQKENI. The V segment lost 4 bases and the J segment 3 bases; nucleotides outside the gene matches: 1. The CDR3 covers 13 residues. The CDR3 reads CASSLDRDYGYTF. The CDR3 DNA is TGTGCCAGCTCACTGGACAGGGACTATGGCTACACCTTC.

This clone was recorded once. The rearrangement joins TRBV19 to TRBJ1-2; 7 bases fit TRBD1. The junction had 8 bases not matched to a gene; V was cut back by 5 bases and J by 2 bases. Germline V gives CDR1 LNHDA, CDR2 SQIVND (reference sequence). This CDR3 has 15 residues. The CDR3 loop reads CASSPLDRMNYGYTF. CDR3 DNA sequence: TGTGCCAGTAGTCCCTTGGACAGGATGAACTATGGCTACACCTTC.

V gene TRBV29-1 combines with J gene TRBJ2-3; 9 bases are shared with TRBD1. Trimming at V came to 3 bases and at J to 4 bases, leaving 5 bases not matched to a gene. CDR1 and CDR2 from the germline V gene are SQVTM and ANQGSEA. The CDR3 totals 14 residues. CDR3 sequence: CSVEPGTGSDTQYF. The CDR3 DNA follows: TGCAGCGTTGAGCCCGGGACAGGGTCAGATACGCAGTATTTT.

J is TRBJ2-1 and V is TRBV11-3; 10 bases are shared with TRBD2. This CDR3 has 17 residues. Germline assignment: CDR1 SGHNT and CDR2 YENEEA. Losses at the gene ends were 1 base for V and 6 bases for J; bases not matched to a gene: 9. The chain's CDR3 is CASSLVRAGGTFNEQFF. Here the CDR3 DNA reads TGTGCCAGCAGCTTAGTTCGAGCGGGAGGGACGTTCAATGAGCAGTTCTTC.

The chain has TRBV5-6 and TRBJ1-2; 7 bases map to TRBD1. CDR3 length: 13 amino acids. V was clipped by 5 bases and J by 5 bases; unmatched bases: 6. The V gene's germline CDR1 is SGHDT and CDR2 YYEEEE. CDR3 nucleotides: TGTGCCAGCAGAGATACAGGGGTTTATGGCTACACCTTC. This codes for CASRDTGVYGYTF.

The chain uses TRBV19 and TRBJ2-1, with 10 bases matching TRBD1. V was pared by 8 bases and J by 1 base, with 8 bases of the junction left unmatched. Per germline, CDR1 LNHDA and CDR2 SQIVND (reference sequence). The CDR3 covers 16 residues. The CDR3: CASAPRDRGSYNEQFF. CDR3 DNA sequence: TGTGCCAGTGCCCCACGGGACAGGGGTTCCTACAATGAGCAGTTCTTC.

This clone was detected only once. This chain connects TRBV2 to TRBJ2-1, with a tentative D call TRBD2 (5 bases). Germline V gene data show CDR1 as SNHLY and CDR2 as FYNNEI. The CDR3 is 15 amino acids. Trimming shortened V by 1 base and J by 4 bases, and 11 bases separated the two germline ends. The DNA for the CDR3 is TGTGCCAGCAGTGAAGACGGCGGGCCATACAATGAGCAGTTCTTC. Translation: CASSEDGGPYNEQFF.

The genes are TRBV28 and TRBJ1-5, with D possibly matching TRBD1 (6 bases). The CDR3 has 13 amino acids. Trimming pared 11 bases from V and 4 bases from J, leaving 15 bases between. Per germline, CDR1 MDHEN and CDR2 SYDVKM. The CDR3 bases are TGTGCCCTCCAGGGGCGCCCTAATCAGCCCCAGCATTTT. Its protein is CALQGRPNQPQHF. Based on the CDR3 plus reference TRBV28 and TRBJ1-5, the full variable domain is DVKVTQSSRYLVKRTGEKVFLECVQDMDHENMFWYRQDPGLGLRLIYFSYDVKMKEKGDIPEGYSVSREKKERFSLILESASTNQTSMYLCALQGRPNQPQHFGDGTRLSIL.

This clone showed up just a few times. The chain joins TRBV12-5 to TRBJ2-1; 11 bases fit TRBD2. This CDR3 region has 18 residues. CDR1 is LGHNT and CDR2 is FRNRAP in the germline V gene. Losses at the gene ends were 0 bases for V and 4 bases for J; bases not matched to a gene: 8. CDR3 residues: CASGLVGLAAETYNEQFF. The DNA for the CDR3 is TGTGCTAGTGGTTTGGTGGGACTAGCGGCTGAAACTTACAATGAGCAGTTCTTC. Full variable domain (remainder filled in from reference TRBV12-5 and TRBJ2-1): DARVTQTPRHKVTEMGQEVTMRCQPILGHNTVFWYRQTMMQGLELLAYFRNRAPLDDSGMPKDRFSAEMPDATLATLKIQPSEPRDSAVYFCASGLVGLAAETYNEQFFGPGTRLTVL.

The rearrangement uses TRBV28 and TRBJ1-4, with 8 bases identical to TRBD1. The CDR3 spans 15 residues. The J segment lost 6 bases and the V segment lost 4 bases, leaving 7 bases of the junction unmatched. Per the germline V gene, CDR1 is MDHEN and CDR2 is SYDVKM. CDR3 amino acids: CASSSQGAGDEKLFF. The CDR3 DNA reads as TGTGCCAGCAGTTCGCAGGGGGCAGGGGATGAAAAACTGTTTTTT. Complete variable domain (other parts from reference TRBV28 and TRBJ1-4): DVKVTQSSRYLVKRTGEKVFLECVQDMDHENMFWYRQDPGLGLRLIYFSYDVKMKEKGDIPEGYSVSREKKERFSLILESASTNQTSMYLCASSSQGAGDEKLFFGSGTQLSVL.

The V call is TRBV6-1, the J call TRBJ2-4; maybe TRBD1 (7 bases). The CDR3 runs 13 residues. CDR1 is MNHNS, CDR2 SASEGT, per germline. V lost 3 bases to trimming and J lost 12 bases, with 15 bases between them. The CDR3 region is CASSEVRGDRQYF. CDR3 nucleotides: TGTGCCAGCAGTGAGGTCAGGGGGGACCGTCAGTACTTC.

The CDR3 sequence: CASSIPFSNQPQHF. The CDR3 coding sequence is TGCGCCAGCAGTATCCCCTTTAGCAATCAGCCCCAGCATTTT. V and J are TRBV10-2 and TRBJ1-5; no clear D. This CDR3 has 14 residues. V was trimmed by 5 bases and J by 0 bases, leaving 8 bases between them. CDR1 and CDR2 (germline): WSHSY, SAAADI.

The J gene is TRBJ1-5, the V gene TRBV7-2; D not resolved. Germline V gene data show CDR1 as SGHTA and CDR2 as FQGNSA. V lost 4 bases and J lost 1, with 11 bases in between. The CDR3 consists of 15 residues. CDR3 in amino acids: CASSSRTGSNQPQHF. The CDR3 nucleotides are TGTGCCAGCAGCTCAAGGACTGGGAGCAATCAGCCCCAGCATTTT.

This sequence joins TRBV10-1 and TRBJ2-1; 7 nucleotides align to TRBD2. V was clipped by 4 bases and J by 7 bases; unmatched bases: 13. The germline V gene encodes CDR1 WNHNN and CDR2 SYGVQD (reference sequence). CDR3 length: 16 amino acids. The CDR3 is CASSAAQVAGWNEQFF. The CDR3 DNA reads as TGCGCCAGCAGTGCCGCCCAAGTAGCGGGTTGGAATGAGCAGTTCTTC.

The chain links TRBV6-4 to TRBJ2-1, with 16 bases that match TRBD2. This CDR3 has 16 amino acids. The ends lost 6 bases at V and 9 bases at J; junction bases unmatched: 8. Germline CDR1 is MRHNA and CDR2 is SNTAGT. CDR3: CASSPGTSGGASEQFF. CDR3 nucleotides: TGTGCCAGCAGCCCAGGGACTAGCGGGGGGGCCTCTGAGCAGTTCTTC.

This clone was observed a single time. The chain has TRBV9 and TRBJ1-2; TRBD1 might be the D (5 bases). This CDR3 region has 13 residues. V was trimmed by 0 bases and J by 6 bases, leaving 9 bases between them. Germline V CDR1 and CDR2: SGDLS, YYNGEE. DNA for the CDR3: TGTGCCAGCAGCGTAGGGGGGGAGAATGGCTACACCTTC. It specifies CASSVGGENGYTF.

The J gene is TRBJ2-5, the V gene TRBV7-2; 8 bases line up with TRBD2. This CDR3 is built from 16 residues. The germline gives CDR1 SGHTA, CDR2 FQGNSA. V lost 8 bases to trimming and J lost 1 base; unmatched junction nucleotides: 12. The CDR3 DNA reads as TGTGCCAGCCACTTATTCGGGGGGGCGTCCCAAGAGACCCAGTACTTC. It specifies CASHLFGGASQETQYF.

This CDR3 is CASSQETWSPTGNEKLFF. DNA of the CDR3: TGCGCCAGCAGCCAAGAAACGTGGTCTCCTACCGGTAATGAAAAACTGTTTTTT. V usage is TRBV4-3 and J usage is TRBJ1-4; no clear D. Germline values: CDR1 LGHNA, CDR2 YSLEER. Trimming took 0 bases from V and 4 from J, leaving 18 bases between them. The CDR3 runs to 18 residues.